This paragraph reports one T cell receptor beta chain. Its antigen is not identified. Produced via immunoSEQ multiplex PCR; TCRdb's table is partial and in-frame only. The sample yields fewer than 600 clones, 65% to 85% seen once. This specimen belongs to a study of follicular helper T cells after annual influenza vaccination. Time point: 2015-2016 season, 7 days after influenza vaccination. CDR3 size: 17 residues. From germline, CDR1 is SGDLS and CDR2 YYNGEE. V was pared by 4 bases and J by 0 bases, with 14 bases between. Study-level results: Yearly vaccinations repeatedly recalled conserved clonotypes in ICOS+CD38+ cTfh.

This chain uses TRBV9 with TRBJ2-6; no reliable D call. The sample here was CXCR5+ CD38+ circulating T follicular helper cells from blood, taken 7 days after influenza vaccination. Subset given: circulating Tfh, non-naive CD4+CXCR5+PD-1+ (ICOS+CD38+ or ICOS-CD38-). The TCR comes from an adult who received the influenza vaccine. The CDR3 sequence is CASSPRQAISGANVLTF. In DNA, the CDR3 is TGTGCCAGCAGCCCCCGACAAGCAATCTCTGGGGCCAACGTCCTGACTTTC.